This TCR beta chain came from a study of response to subunit inactivated influenza vaccine. Study-wide results and limits: T cells newly recruited by each seasonal influenza vaccination are few, the authors suggested.

In regard to this clonotype: No antigen is known for it.

Each CDR3 protein is one row after TCRdb ran MiXCR on the RT-PCR reads. This table has over 750,000 distinct CDR3 sequences, 21% appearing once. Per the germline V gene, CDR1 is SEHNR and CDR2 is FQNEAQ (reference sequence). V lost 5 bases and J lost 2; bases outside the gene matches: 6. The CDR3 sequence is 14 residues long. The input for sequencing was PBMCs from blood, taken 5 days after vaccination. This chain connects TRBV7-9 to TRBJ2-7; 7 nucleotides align to TRBD1. The TCR originated in a man aged 45-65 years who received an inactivated influenza vaccine. CDR3 nucleotides: TGTGCCAGCAGCCCTTGGGACAGAACCTACGAGCAGTACTTC. This encodes CASSPWDRTYEQYF.